The 21 T cell receptor beta chains given below trace back to one sample, sequenced in a study of cytomegalovirus exposure and HLA in healthy donors. Researchers ran the PCR with 60 Vbeta and 13 Jbeta primers. Clones were sequenced by immunoSEQ multiplex PCR, and TCRdb holds only the in-frame ones, with some missing. The sample has 100,000 or so clones, about 69% seen once. Sequenced input: PBMCs. The receptors were gathered from a human donor in good health.

The chain is built from TRBV27 and TRBJ2-1; 14 bases agree with TRBD2. Germline V gives CDR1 MNHEY, CDR2 SMNVEV (reference sequence). There are 15 residues in the CDR3. V trimming: 6 bases; J trimming: 8 bases; junction bases outside the gene matches: 6. The CDR3 DNA is TGTGCCAGCAGCTCCGGGACTAGCGGGAGTGATGAGCAGTTCTTC. Translated, it gives CASSSGTSGSDEQFF.

The J gene is TRBJ2-1, the V gene TRBV10-3; 7 bases map to TRBD2. This CDR3 spans 17 amino acids. The V gene's germline CDR1 is ENHRY and CDR2 SYGVKD. With V trimmed by 2 bases and J by 0 bases, 7 bases remained unmatched. CDR3 sequence reads: CAISETPSGDSYNEQFF. For the CDR3, the DNA is TGTGCCATCAGTGAGACCCCTAGCGGCGACTCCTACAATGAGCAGTTCTTC.

This chain links TRBV5-1 with TRBJ1-1; D call uncertain. The CDR3 is 14 amino acids. Germline V CDR1 and CDR2: SGHRS, YFSETQ. Trimming removed 2 bases at V and 0 bases at J, with 8 bases between. The CDR3 sequence: CASSLAGMNTEAFF. CDR3 nucleotides: TGCGCCAGCAGCTTAGCCGGGATGAACACTGAAGCTTTCTTT.

The genes are TRBV11-2 and TRBJ1-5, with D uncertain. The V end was cut by 4 bases, the J end by 0 bases, with 10 bases between. The CDR3 runs to 15 residues. Germline loops: CDR1 SGHAT, CDR2 FQNNGV. CDR3 protein: CASSSLRDSNQPQHF. CDR3 DNA sequence: TGTGCCAGCAGCTCCCTCCGGGATAGCAATCAGCCCCAGCATTTT.

The rearrangement uses TRBV6-5 and TRBJ2-1; TRBD2 matches 7 bases. The CDR3 is 14 amino acids. Germline V CDR1 and CDR2: MNHEY, SVGAGI. The junction had 11 bases not matched to a gene; V was cut back by 8 bases and J by 7 bases. CDR3 in DNA: TGTGCCAGCCGCACTGGGGGGGTGGTAAATGAGCAGTTCTTC. Translation: CASRTGGVVNEQFF.

This clone was counted only a few times. This sequence joins TRBV6-1 and TRBJ2-2; TRBD2 matches at 8 bases. J was trimmed by 4 bases and V by 7 bases; bases with no gene match: 8. There are 15 residues in the CDR3. The germline CDR1 and CDR2 sequences are MNHNS and SASEGT. The CDR3 sequence is CASTWSGSSTGELFF. The CDR3 DNA is TGTGCCAGCACTTGGAGCGGGAGTTCCACCGGGGAGCTGTTTTTT.

The chain recombines TRBV2 with TRBJ1-1; no firm D call. CDR3 size: 12 residues. Trimming shortened V by 0 bases and J by 8 bases, and 7 bases separated the two germline ends. CDR1 is SNHLY, CDR2 FYNNEI, per germline. DNA for the CDR3: TGTGCCAGCAGTGAAGCGCTGGAGGAAGCTTTCTTT. Translated: CASSEALEEAFF. Based on the CDR3 plus reference TRBV2 and TRBJ1-1, the full variable domain is EPEVTQTPSHQVTQMGQEVILRCVPISNHLYFYWYRQILGQKVEFLVSFYNNEISEKSEIFDDQFSVERPDGSNFTLKIRSTKLEDSAMYFCASSEALEEAFFGQGTRLTVV.

This chain connects TRBV18 to TRBJ2-2; the match to TRBD2 covers 9 bases. CDR1 KGHSH and CDR2 LQKENI come from the germline V gene. This CDR3 spans 15 amino acids. The J segment lost 2 bases and the V segment lost 6 bases, leaving 4 bases of the junction unmatched. The CDR3 DNA is TGTGCCAGCTCGTATAGCGGGAGTAACACCGGGGAGCTGTTTTTT. It specifies CASSYSGSNTGELFF. Supplemented by reference TRBV18 and TRBJ2-2, the full variable domain reads NAGVMQNPRHLVRRRGQEARLRCSPMKGHSHVYWYRQLPEEGLKFMVYLQKENIIDESGMPKERFSAEFPKEGPSILRIQQVVRGDSAAYFCASSYSGSNTGELFFGEGSRLTVL.

V usage is TRBV5-5 and J usage is TRBJ2-1, with 14 bases lining up with TRBD2. The CDR3 contains 15 residues. Losses at the gene ends were 5 bases for V and 8 bases for J; bases not matched to a gene: 6. CDR1 SGHKS and CDR2 YYEKEE come from the germline V gene (reference sequence). The CDR3 DNA is TGTGCCAGCAGTCCGACTAGCGGGAGGGCCCATGAGCAGTTCTTC. Translating gives CASSPTSGRAHEQFF.

V is TRBV4-2 and J is TRBJ2-7; 8 bases map to TRBD2. Germline CDR1 LGHNA, CDR2 YNFKEQ. This CDR3 comprises 16 residues. V shed 4 bases, J shed 2 bases, and the junction held 10 bases outside the gene matches. The CDR3 loop is CASSPVISGAPYEQYF. The DNA for the CDR3 is TGTGCCAGCAGCCCGGTTATTAGCGGGGCTCCCTACGAGCAGTACTTC.

The chain joins TRBV5-1 to TRBJ1-1, with D tentatively TRBD1 (5 bases). The CDR3 covers 13 residues. V lost 1 base to trimming and J lost 11 bases, with 15 bases between them. Germline assignment: CDR1 SGHRS and CDR2 YFSETQ. The CDR3 sequence: CASSLNQGLDAFF. CDR3 bases: TGCGCCAGCAGCTTGAACCAGGGCCTCGACGCTTTCTTT.

This clone was seen once. V and J are TRBV15 and TRBJ2-3; 10 bases are shared with TRBD2. Per germline, CDR1 LNHNV and CDR2 YYDKDF (reference sequence). The V gene end was trimmed by 0 bases and the J gene end by 6 bases; junction bases not matched to a gene: 6. This CDR3 is built from 16 residues. CDR3 sequence (DNA): TGTGCCACCAGCAGAGATCCGAGCGGGAGGGCTGATACGCAGTATTTT. It codes for CATSRDPSGRADTQYF.

This clone was observed a few times. This chain connects TRBV6-6 to TRBJ2-7; 10 nucleotides align to TRBD2. The CDR3 has 15 residues. Germline V lookup: CDR1 MNHNY, CDR2 SVGAGI (reference sequence). J gave up 3 bases and V 5 bases, and 7 bases lay outside the gene matches. The CDR3: CASSPPLAGDYEQYF. Here the CDR3 DNA reads TGTGCCAGCAGTCCGCCCCTAGCGGGAGACTACGAGCAGTACTTC.

The rearrangement links TRBV6-5 to TRBJ2-7; 9 nucleotides line up with TRBD2. Unmatched junction bases numbered 11, after V lost 8 bases and J lost 6 bases. The CDR3 runs to 14 residues. Germline loops: CDR1 MNHEY, CDR2 SVGAGI. The CDR3 spells CASRRASGTSEQYF. The CDR3 DNA follows: TGTGCCAGCCGGCGGGCTAGCGGGACCTCCGAGCAGTACTTC.

The chain is built from TRBV27 and TRBJ1-1; perhaps TRBD1 as D (6 bases). Trimming took 8 bases from V and 1 from J, leaving 11 bases between them. CDR1 and CDR2 from the germline V gene are MNHEY and SMNVEV (reference sequence). The CDR3 extends over 13 amino acids. The CDR3 DNA reads TGTGCCAGCCGGGACATGCAGAACACTGAAGCTTTCTTT. Translating it yields CASRDMQNTEAFF.

This chain connects TRBV11-1 to TRBJ2-1; a possible D gene is TRBD2 (6 bases). Germline V gene data show CDR1 as SGHAT and CDR2 as FQDESV (reference sequence). The ends were cut back, 2 bases at V and 1 base at J, with 12 bases in the middle. CDR3 length equals 16 residues. The CDR3 protein is CASSLSGRRSYNEQFF. In DNA, the CDR3 is TGTGCCAGCAGCTTATCCGGGAGAAGATCCTACAATGAGCAGTTCTTC.

The chain is built from TRBV4-1 and TRBJ2-3; 10 nucleotides match TRBD2. The CDR3 has 15 residues. Per the germline V gene, CDR1 is MGHRA and CDR2 is YSYEKL. V gave up 6 bases and J gave up 2 bases; unmatched junction bases: 5. CDR3 protein: CASRVLAGATDTQYF. In DNA form, the CDR3 reads TGCGCCAGCAGGGTTCTAGCGGGAGCCACAGATACGCAGTATTTT.

This clone was recorded only once. The CDR3 sequence: CASRWTGGPRETQYF. In DNA form, the CDR3 reads TGTGCCAGCAGGTGGACAGGCGGCCCGAGGGAGACCCAGTACTTC. The chain joins TRBV6-5 to TRBJ2-5; 7 nucleotides line up with TRBD1. V lost 6 bases to trimming and J lost 5 bases; unmatched junction nucleotides: 12. The CDR3 is 15 residues long. The germline V gene encodes CDR1 MNHEY and CDR2 SVGAGI.

V gene TRBV7-2 combines with J gene TRBJ2-7; weak D call: TRBD1 (5 bases). The CDR3 is 15 amino acids. Germline CDR1 and CDR2: SGHTA and FQGNSA. Trimming took off 1 base at V and 6 bases at J, with 16 bases between the two ends. The CDR3 sequence is CASSLGGAGSSEQYF. The CDR3 DNA is TGTGCCAGCAGCTTAGGGGGCGCAGGGTCAAGCGAGCAGTACTTC.

The sample holds a few counts of this clone. V gene TRBV18 combines with J gene TRBJ2-1; D perhaps matches TRBD1 (5 bases). Trimming took off 6 bases at V and 10 bases at J, with 13 bases between the two ends. Germline loops: CDR1 KGHSH, CDR2 LQKENI. The CDR3 spans 12 residues. CDR3 sequence (DNA): TGTGCCAGCTCGCCGGGCAACAGGGAGCAGTTCTTC. Translation: CASSPGNREQFF.

This clone occurred a few times. The chain links TRBV6-1 to TRBJ1-1; D possibly corresponds to TRBD1 (5 bases). Germline V gene lookup returns CDR1 MNHNS and CDR2 SASEGT. The CDR3 is made up of 12 amino acids. Trimming left V 8 bases short and J 5 bases short, with 12 bases between. Here the CDR3 DNA reads TGTGCCAGCCGTTGGGGGAGGACTGAAGCTTTCTTT. It specifies CASRWGRTEAFF.